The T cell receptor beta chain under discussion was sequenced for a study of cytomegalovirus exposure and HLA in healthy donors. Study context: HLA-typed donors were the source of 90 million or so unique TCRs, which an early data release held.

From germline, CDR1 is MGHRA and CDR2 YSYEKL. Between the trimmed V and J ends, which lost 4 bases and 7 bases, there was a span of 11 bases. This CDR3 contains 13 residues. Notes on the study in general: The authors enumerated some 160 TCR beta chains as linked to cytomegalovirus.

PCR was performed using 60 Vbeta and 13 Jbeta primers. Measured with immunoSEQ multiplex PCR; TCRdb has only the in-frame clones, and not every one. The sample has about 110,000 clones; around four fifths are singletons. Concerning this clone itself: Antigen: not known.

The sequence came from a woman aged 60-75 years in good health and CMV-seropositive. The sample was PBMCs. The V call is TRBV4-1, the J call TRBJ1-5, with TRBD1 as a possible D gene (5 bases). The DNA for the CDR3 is TGCGCCAGCAGCCTAACCGGGGGGCAGCCCCAGCATTTT. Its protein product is CASSLTGGQPQHF.